This TCR beta chain was recorded in a study of tumor and adjacent non-tumor tissue in lung cancer. Study context: Patients were aged about 31 to 76, 9 to 10 men and 4 to 6 women, stage I to III. Samples averaged approximately 4.2 million productive TCRbeta reads each. Whole-study results and caveats: Compared with tumor, normal lung showed significantly lower TCR diversity.

The CDR3 is 14 residues long. The library came from three nested PCR rounds adapted from ARM-PCR protocols. TCRdb reprocessed the multiplex PCR reads via MiXCR and lists one record per CDR3 protein. Among some 80,000 distinct CDR3 sequences listed, approximately 72% were seen once. The table lists this clonotype with a count of one. What it binds is not known. One end of the junction varies from germline; a read error may be responsible. The template was RNA from unsorted bulk tissue. Newly diagnosed lung cancer patients had thoracic surgery in China, August–late 2014, without prior chemotherapy. The sample comprised lung tumor tissue. The V call is TRBV12-3 or TRBV12-4, the J call TRBJ1-5; D unresolved. The receptor's source is a woman aged 40 to 50 with non-small cell lung cancer. The CDR3 region has the DNA TGTGCCAGCAGTTATCTGTGGAGCAATCAGCCACAGCATTTT. It codes for CASSYLWSNQPQHF.